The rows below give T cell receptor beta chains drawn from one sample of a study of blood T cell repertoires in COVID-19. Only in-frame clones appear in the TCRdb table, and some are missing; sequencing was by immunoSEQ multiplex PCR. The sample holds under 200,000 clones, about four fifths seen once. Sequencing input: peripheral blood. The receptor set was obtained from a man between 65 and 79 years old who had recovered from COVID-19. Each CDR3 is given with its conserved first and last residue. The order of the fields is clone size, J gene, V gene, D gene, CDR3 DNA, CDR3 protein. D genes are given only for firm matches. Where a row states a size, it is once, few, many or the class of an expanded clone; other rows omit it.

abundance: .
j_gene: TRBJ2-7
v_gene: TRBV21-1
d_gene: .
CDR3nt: TGTGCCAGCAGCAAAGCGCCGGGACACTGCAACTCCTACGAGCAGTACTTC
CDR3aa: CASSKAPGHCNSYEQYF

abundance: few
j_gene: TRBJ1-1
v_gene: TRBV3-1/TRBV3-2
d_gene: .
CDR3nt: TGTGCCAGCAGCCAGCAACAGAGTAACACTGAAGCTTTCTTT
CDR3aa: CASSQQQSNTEAFF

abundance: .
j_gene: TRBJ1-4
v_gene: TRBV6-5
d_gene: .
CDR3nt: TGTGCCAGCAGTCCCCGAATAGTCCTTAATGAAAAACTGTTTTTT
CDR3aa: CASSPRIVLNEKLFF

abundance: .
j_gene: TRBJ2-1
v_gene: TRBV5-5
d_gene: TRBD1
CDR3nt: TGTGCCAGCAGCTTGGCCAGGGGGCAAACCGGGTACAATGAGCAGTTCTTC
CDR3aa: CASSLARGQTGYNEQFF

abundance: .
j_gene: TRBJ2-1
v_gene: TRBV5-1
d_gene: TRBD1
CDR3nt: TGCGCCAGCAGCTTGGGCCCCGGGACAGGGGGAAGGAATGAGCAGTTCTTC
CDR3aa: CASSLGPGTGGRNEQFF

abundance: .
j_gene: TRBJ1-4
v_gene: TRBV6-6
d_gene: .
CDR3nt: TGTGCCAGCAGTAAAACAGGACAGTATAATGAAAAACTGTTTTTT
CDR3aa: CASSKTGQYNEKLFF

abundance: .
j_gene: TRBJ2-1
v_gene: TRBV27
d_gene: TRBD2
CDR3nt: TGTGCCAGCAGTATCCGACTAGCGGGACGCAAGGGGGATGAGCAGTTCTTC
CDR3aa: CASSIRLAGRKGDEQFF

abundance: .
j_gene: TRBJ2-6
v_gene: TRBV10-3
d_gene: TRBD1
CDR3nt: TGTGCCATCAGACAGGGGGCTGGGGCCAACGTCCTGACTTTC
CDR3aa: CAIRQGAGANVLTF

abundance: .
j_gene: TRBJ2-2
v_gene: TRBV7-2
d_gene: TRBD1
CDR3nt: TGTGCCAGCAGCCTTCGACAGGGGGCGGGCACCGGGGAGCTGTTTTTT
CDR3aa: CASSLRQGAGTGELFF

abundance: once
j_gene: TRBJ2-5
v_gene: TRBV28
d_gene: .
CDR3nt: TGTGCCAGCAGCCTTAGAGGGTCTGCCTTCCAAGAGACCCAGTACTTC
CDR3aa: CASSLRGSAFQETQYF

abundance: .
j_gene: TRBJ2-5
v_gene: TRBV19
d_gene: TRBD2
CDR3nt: TGTGCCAGTAGTCTGGGCCTAGCGGCGACCGAAGAGACCCAGTACTTC
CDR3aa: CASSLGLAATEETQYF

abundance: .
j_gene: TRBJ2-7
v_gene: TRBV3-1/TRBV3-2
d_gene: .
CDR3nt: TGTGCCAGCAGCCAAGAACCGGGAGTTTACGAGCAGTACTTC
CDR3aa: CASSQEPGVYEQYF

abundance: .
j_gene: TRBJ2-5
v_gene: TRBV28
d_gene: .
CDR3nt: TGTGCCAGCAGTTTACTCCCTATGGAGGAACTAGAAGAGACCCAGTACTTC
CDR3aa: CASSLLPMEELEETQYF

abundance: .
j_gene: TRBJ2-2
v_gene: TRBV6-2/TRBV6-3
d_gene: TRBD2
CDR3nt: TGTGCCAGCAGTAAAAACCCGGGACTAGCGGGGAACACCGGGGAGCTGTTTTTT
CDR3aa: CASSKNPGLAGNTGELFF

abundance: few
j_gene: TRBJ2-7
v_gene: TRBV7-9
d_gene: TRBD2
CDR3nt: TGTGCCAGCAGCTACGCCGGGACTAGCGGGAGGACCTACTTC
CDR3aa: CASSYAGTSGRTYF

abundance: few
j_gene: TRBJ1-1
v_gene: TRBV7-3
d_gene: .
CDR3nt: TGTGCCAGCAGCTTAGCCGGGACAACAGAAGCTTTCTTT
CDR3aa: CASSLAGTTEAFF